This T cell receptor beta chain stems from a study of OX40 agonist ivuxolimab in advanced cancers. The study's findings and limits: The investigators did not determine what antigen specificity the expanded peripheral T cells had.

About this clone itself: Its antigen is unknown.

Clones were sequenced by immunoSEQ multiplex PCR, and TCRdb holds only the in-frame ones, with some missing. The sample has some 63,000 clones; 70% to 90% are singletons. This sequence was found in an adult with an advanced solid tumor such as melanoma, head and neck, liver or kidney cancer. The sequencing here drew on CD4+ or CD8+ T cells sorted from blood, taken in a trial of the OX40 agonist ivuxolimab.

In nucleotides, the CDR3 is TGTGCCAGCAATGACCCGGGACTAGCGGGAGGAGAGCAGTACTTC. Protein sequence: CASNDPGLAGGEQYF. V gene TRBV6-5 combines with J gene TRBJ2-7, with 15 bases aligning to TRBD2. Germline lookup yields CDR1 MNHEY and CDR2 SVGAGI. The trim removed 7 bases at V and 7 bases at J, leaving 8 bases unmatched. The CDR3 has 15 amino acids.